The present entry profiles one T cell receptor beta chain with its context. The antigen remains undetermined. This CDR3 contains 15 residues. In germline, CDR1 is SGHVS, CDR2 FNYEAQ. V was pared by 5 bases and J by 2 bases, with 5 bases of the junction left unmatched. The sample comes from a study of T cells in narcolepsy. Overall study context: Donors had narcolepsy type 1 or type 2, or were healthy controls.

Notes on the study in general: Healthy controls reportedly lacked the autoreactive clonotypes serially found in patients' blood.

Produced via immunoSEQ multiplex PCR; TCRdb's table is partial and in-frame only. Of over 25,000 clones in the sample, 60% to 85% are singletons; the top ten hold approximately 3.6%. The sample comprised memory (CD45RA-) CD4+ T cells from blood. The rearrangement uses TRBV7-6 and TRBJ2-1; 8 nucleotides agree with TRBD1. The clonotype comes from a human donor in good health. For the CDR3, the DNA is TGTGCCAGCAGCACCGGGACAGGAACCTACAATGAGCAGTTCTTC. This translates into CASSTGTGTYNEQFF.